The rows below give T cell receptor beta chains drawn from one sample of a study of T-cell reconstitution after alpha-beta-depleted transplantation in children. One entry per CDR3 protein, called by TCRdb with MiXCR from the PCR reads. The sample carries a few hundred thousand distinct CDR3 sequences, approximately 30% recorded once. The material was PBMCs, obtained before TCRalphabeta/CD19-depleted stem cell transplant. All receptors derive from a boy younger than two with Wiskott-Aldrich syndrome, due to receive a stem cell transplant. Both conserved end residues are part of each CDR3. The D gene is left open where the match is weak. Clone size is given for some rows only: seen once, a few or many times, or a class if the clone is expanded.

d_call	v_call	j_call	clone_size	cdr3_nt	cdr3_aa
NA	TRBV12-3/TRBV12-4	TRBJ1-5	NA	TGTGCCAGCAGTTTTTTAGAGGGCAATCAGCCCCAGCATTTT	CASSFLEGNQPQHF
NA	TRBV12-3/TRBV12-4	TRBJ1-1	many	TGTGCCAGCAGCTTAGCGATGAACACTGAAGCTTTCTTT	CASSLAMNTEAFF
TRBD1	TRBV29-1	TRBJ2-7	NA	TGCAGCGTTAACCCGGGACAGGGCTACGAGCAGTACTTC	CSVNPGQGYEQYF
NA	TRBV20-1	TRBJ1-1	few	TGCAGTGCTAGTAGACAGGTAATGAACACTGAAGCTTTCTTT	CSASRQVMNTEAFF
NA	TRBV7-2	TRBJ2-7	NA	TGTGCCAGCAGCACTTTTAACCGGGGGAAGATCTACGAGCAGTACTTC	CASSTFNRGKIYEQYF
NA	TRBV12-5	TRBJ2-5	NA	TGTGCTAGTGGCCTCGGCAGGGAGACCCAGTACTTC	CASGLGRETQYF
TRBD1	TRBV19	TRBJ2-6	NA	TGTGCCAGTGACAGGGGTTATGGGGCCAACGTCCTGACTTTC	CASDRGYGANVLTF
NA	TRBV20-1	TRBJ1-5	NA	TGCAGTGCTAGATCCGCGGGGAACGATCAGCCCCAGCATTTT	CSARSAGNDQPQHF
NA	TRBV5-1	TRBJ2-3	many	TGCGCCAGCAGCTTGGCCGGGGTGGAAGATACGCAGTATTTT	CASSLAGVEDTQYF
NA	TRBV5-1	TRBJ2-1	many	TGCGCCAGCAGCTTAGACAGGAGCTACAATGAGCAGTTCTTC	CASSLDRSYNEQFF
NA	TRBV11-2	TRBJ1-2	few	TGTGCCAGCAGCTTACCAGGGGACCTCTATGGCTACACCTTC	CASSLPGDLYGYTF
NA	TRBV13	TRBJ1-6	NA	TGTGCCAGCAGCCCCTCCTGGGACTCACCCCTCCACTTT	CASSPSWDSPLHF
NA	TRBV5-6	TRBJ1-5	few	TGTGCCAGCAGCTTGTCTGGGATTCAGCCCCAGCATTTT	CASSLSGIQPQHF
NA	TRBV6-1	TRBJ2-2	NA	TGTGCCAGCTGTGAGGCGAACACCGGGGAGCTGTTTTTT	CASCEANTGELFF
NA	TRBV19	TRBJ1-5	NA	TGTGCCAGTAGTATAAAAGGGAATGGCAGGGAGCATCAGCCCCAGCATTTT	CASSIKGNGREHQPQHF
TRBD2	TRBV28	TRBJ2-7	few	TGTGCCAGCAGTTTTATTGGCGGGAGGGTAAACGAGCAGTACTTC	CASSFIGGRVNEQYF
TRBD2	TRBV18	TRBJ2-1	NA	TGTGCCAGCTCACCCCCGGGGGGGAGATACAATGAGCAGTTCTTC	CASSPPGGRYNEQFF
TRBD2	TRBV27	TRBJ2-3	few	TGTGCCAGTCGATTCTCGACTAGCGGCACAGATACGCAGTATTTT	CASRFSTSGTDTQYF
NA	TRBV29-1	TRBJ2-3	few	TGCAGCGAGGGCACAGATACGCAGTATTTT	CSEGTDTQYF
TRBD1	TRBV11-1	TRBJ1-1	few	TGTGCCAGCAGCTCCGACAGGGGCACGAACACTGAAGCTTTCTTT	CASSSDRGTNTEAFF
NA	TRBV5-1	TRBJ2-2	few	TGCGCCAGCAGCCCCAGAGGGGGGACGAACACCGGGGAGCTGTTTTTT	CASSPRGGTNTGELFF
TRBD1	TRBV24-1	TRBJ2-1	NA	TGTGCCACCAGTGATTTGCGGTATGGCGACAGGGTCAATGAGCAGTTCTTC	CATSDLRYGDRVNEQFF
NA	TRBV27	TRBJ2-4	NA	TGTGCCAGCAGTTTTAGTAGCAGACCAGAAAACATTCAGTACTTC	CASSFSSRPENIQYF
TRBD2	TRBV5-1	TRBJ2-1	NA	TGCGCCAGCAGCGGCGGGACTAGCGGGAGGGCCCAGCAGTTCTTC	CASSGGTSGRAQQFF
TRBD1	TRBV12-3/TRBV12-4	TRBJ1-1	NA	TGTGCCAGCACTCTTACAGGGGGAACTGAAGCTTTCTTT	CASTLTGGTEAFF
NA	TRBV20-1	TRBJ2-5	few	TGCAGTGCTAGAGAGATTATTGAACAAGAGACCCAGTACTTC	CSAREIIEQETQYF
NA	TRBV12-3/TRBV12-4	TRBJ2-1	NA	TGTGCCAGCAGCTCCTTGGGGGTGACAATACCCGGGGAGCAGTTCTTC	CASSSLGVTIPGEQFF
NA	TRBV10-3	TRBJ2-6	few	TGTGCCTCCAGCCCCCTCGGGGGCAACTCTGGGGCCAACGTCCTGACTTTC	CASSPLGGNSGANVLTF
NA	TRBV29-1	TRBJ2-2	NA	TGCAGCGTGCGGGATCGGGTCACCGGGGAGCTGTTTTTT	CSVRDRVTGELFF
TRBD1	TRBV6-5	TRBJ1-5	NA	TGTGCCAGCAGTTACACCGGGACAGGGGGCAATCAGCCCCAGCATTTT	CASSYTGTGGNQPQHF
TRBD2	TRBV20-1	TRBJ2-1	NA	TGCAGTGCTAGTGTGGCTAGCGGACAATACAATGAGCAGTTCTTC	CSASVASGQYNEQFF
NA	TRBV4-1	TRBJ1-1	NA	TGCGCCAGCAGCCAAGTAAGGATGTGGGGTGAAGCTTTCTTT	CASSQVRMWGEAFF
TRBD1	TRBV5-1	TRBJ1-2	NA	TGCGCCAGCAGCTTATTTCCTCCGGGACAGGGGAAAGGAGGGTATGGCTACACCTTC	CASSLFPPGQGKGGYGYTF
NA	TRBV11-1	TRBJ2-1	few	TGTGCCAGCAGCTTAGCTTTTCGACTACCCAATGAGCAGTTCTTC	CASSLAFRLPNEQFF
TRBD1	TRBV11-2	TRBJ1-2	NA	TGTGCCAGCAGCCCTGACAGGGGGCAAAGAGGCTACACCTTC	CASSPDRGQRGYTF
TRBD2	TRBV7-3	TRBJ2-1	NA	TGTGCCAGCAGCTTCCTTAGGGCGGGAGGCGCCTACAATGAGCAGTTCTTC	CASSFLRAGGAYNEQFF
NA	TRBV4-1	TRBJ1-2	NA	TGCGCCAGCAGCCAAGTTCGGGGAACTGGCTACACCTTC	CASSQVRGTGYTF
NA	TRBV10-3	TRBJ2-2	few	TGTGCCATCAGTCGAACCGGGGAGCTGTTTTTT	CAISRTGELFF
TRBD1	TRBV30	TRBJ2-7	few	TGTGCCTATACCGGGACAGGGGGCTACGAGCAGTACTTC	CAYTGTGGYEQYF
TRBD2	TRBV12-3/TRBV12-4	TRBJ2-3	once	TGTGCCAGCACCTTCTTACTAGCGGGCTACACAGATACGCAGTATTTT	CASTFLLAGYTDTQYF
TRBD1	TRBV5-1	TRBJ2-7	NA	TGCGCCAGCAGCTTCGGTGCGGGGCCGGGACAGGGTTCGGTCGAGCAGTACTTC	CASSFGAGPGQGSVEQYF
TRBD2	TRBV10-3	TRBJ2-2	NA	TGTGCCATCGGCGGTCGGGAGGGAACCGGGGAGCTGTTTTTT	CAIGGREGTGELFF
NA	TRBV20-1	TRBJ1-2	few	TGCAGTGCTGTAAGGTCCGACAGATCCTATGGCTACACCTTC	CSAVRSDRSYGYTF
TRBD1	TRBV5-1	TRBJ2-2	few	TGCGCCAGCAGCCGAGGTGGACAGGCGAGGACCGGGGAGCTGTTTTTT	CASSRGGQARTGELFF
TRBD2	TRBV28	TRBJ2-1	NA	TGTGCCAGCAGTTTATCCCCAATCTTTAGCGGGAGTACCTACAATGAGCAGTTCTTC	CASSLSPIFSGSTYNEQFF